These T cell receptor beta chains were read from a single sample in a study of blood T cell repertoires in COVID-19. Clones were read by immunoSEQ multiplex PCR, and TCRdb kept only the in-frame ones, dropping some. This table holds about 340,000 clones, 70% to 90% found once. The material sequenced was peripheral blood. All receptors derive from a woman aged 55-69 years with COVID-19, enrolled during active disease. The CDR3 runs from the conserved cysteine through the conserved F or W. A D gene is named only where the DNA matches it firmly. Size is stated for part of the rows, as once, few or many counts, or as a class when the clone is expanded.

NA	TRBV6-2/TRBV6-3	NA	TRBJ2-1	CASSYSLVRGYNEQFF	TGTGCCAGCAGTTACTCTTTAGTAAGAGGCTACAATGAGCAGTTCTTC
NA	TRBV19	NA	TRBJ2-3	CASSGGATPFSTDTQYF	TGTGCCAGTAGCGGCGGGGCAACTCCCTTTAGCACAGATACGCAGTATTTT
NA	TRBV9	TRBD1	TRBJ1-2	CASSVGTGGATANYGYTF	TGTGCCAGCAGCGTAGGGACAGGGGGCGCAACGGCTAACTATGGCTACACCTTC
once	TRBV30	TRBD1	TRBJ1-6	CAWGTDFNSPLHF	TGTGCCTGGGGGACAGATTTTAATTCACCCCTCCACTTT
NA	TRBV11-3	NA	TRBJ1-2	CASSFGGQYGYTF	TGTGCCAGCAGCTTCGGGGGGCAATATGGCTACACCTTC
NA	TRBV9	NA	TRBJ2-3	CASSPWGGDGTDTQYF	TGTGCCAGCAGCCCGTGGGGGGGCGATGGCACAGATACGCAGTATTTT
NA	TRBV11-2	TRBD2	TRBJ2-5	CASSLGGSGGQETQYF	TGTGCCAGCAGCTTAGGTGGTAGCGGGGGGCAAGAGACCCAGTACTTC
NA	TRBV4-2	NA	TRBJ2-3	CASSPLEGQGTDTQYF	TGTGCCAGCAGCCCACTCGAGGGGCAGGGGACAGATACGCAGTATTTT
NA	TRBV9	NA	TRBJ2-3	CASSPRTSADTQYF	TGTGCCAGCAGCCCGAGGACAAGCGCCGATACGCAGTATTTT
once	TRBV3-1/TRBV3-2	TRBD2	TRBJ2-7	CASSRSGSGAREQYF	TGTGCCAGCAGCCGGAGCGGGAGTGGGGCTCGCGAGCAGTACTTC
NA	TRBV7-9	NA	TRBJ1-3	CASSSGSGPPGDTIYF	TGTGCCAGCAGTTCTGGGTCAGGGCCGCCGGGGGACACCATATATTTT
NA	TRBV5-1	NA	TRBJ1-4	CASSSSATNEKLFF	TGCGCCAGCAGCTCCAGTGCAACTAATGAAAAACTGTTTTTT
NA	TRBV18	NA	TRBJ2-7	CASSPGAQGRYEQYF	TGTGCCAGCTCACCGGGGGCACAGGGACGGTACGAGCAGTACTTC
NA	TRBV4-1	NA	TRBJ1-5	CASSHRLDSNQPQHF	TGCGCCAGCAGCCATAGACTGGATAGCAATCAGCCCCAGCATTTT
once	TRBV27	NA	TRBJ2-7	CASSLPGRVYEQYF	TGTGCCAGCAGTTTACCCGGCAGGGTCTACGAGCAGTACTTC
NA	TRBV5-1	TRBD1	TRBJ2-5	CASSQGSTGGQETQYF	TGCGCCAGCAGCCAAGGTTCCACAGGGGGACAAGAGACCCAGTACTTC
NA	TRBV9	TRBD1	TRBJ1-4	CASSSGQGEKLFF	TGTGCCAGCAGCTCCGGACAGGGAGAAAAACTGTTTTTT
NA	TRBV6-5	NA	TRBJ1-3	CASSYTSSGNTIYF	TGTGCCAGCAGTTACACGAGCTCTGGAAACACCATATATTTT
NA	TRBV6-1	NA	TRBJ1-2	CASSAGLPSGSGGYTF	TGTGCCAGCAGTGCCGGGCTTCCAAGTGGGAGTGGTGGCTACACCTTC
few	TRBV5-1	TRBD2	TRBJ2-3	CASSLPGTSGADTQYF	TGCGCCAGCAGCTTGCCCGGGACTAGCGGGGCAGATACGCAGTATTTT
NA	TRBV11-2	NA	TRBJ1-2	CASSLTGTSQYIYGYTF	TGTGCCAGCAGCTTAACCGGGACAAGCCAGTACATTTATGGCTACACCTTC
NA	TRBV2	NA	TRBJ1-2	CASSDFRGNYGYTF	TGTGCCAGCAGTGACTTCAGGGGTAACTATGGCTACACCTTC
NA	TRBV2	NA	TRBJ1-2	CASSEDRVWGYTF	TGTGCCAGCAGTGAAGACAGGGTGTGGGGCTACACCTTC
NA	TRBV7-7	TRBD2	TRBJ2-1	CASSPTSSANEQFF	TGTGCCAGCAGCCCGACTAGCTCCGCCAATGAGCAGTTCTTC
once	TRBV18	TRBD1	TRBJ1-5	CASSPSAGGNQPQHF	TGTGCCAGCTCACCATCCGCAGGGGGTAATCAGCCCCAGCATTTT
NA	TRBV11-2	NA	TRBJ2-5	CASSLEPEETQYF	TGTGCCAGCAGCTTAGAGCCGGAAGAGACCCAGTACTTC
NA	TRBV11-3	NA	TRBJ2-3	CASSSLLFTDTQYF	TGTGCCAGCAGCTCTCTCCTCTTCACAGATACGCAGTATTTT
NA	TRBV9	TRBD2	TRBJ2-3	CASSVEPGGAVTDTQYF	TGTGCCAGCAGCGTAGAGCCGGGGGGGGCAGTCACAGATACGCAGTATTTT
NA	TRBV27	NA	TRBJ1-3	CASRGASGDLYGNTIYF	TGTGCCAGCAGGGGAGCTTCAGGGGACCTCTATGGAAACACCATATATTTT
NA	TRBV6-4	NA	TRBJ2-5	CASSDWHLETQYF	TGTGCCAGCAGTGACTGGCACCTAGAGACCCAGTACTTC
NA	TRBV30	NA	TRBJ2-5	CAWSWGGATISQYF	TGTGCCTGGTCCTGGGGGGGGGCAACGATATCCCAGTACTTC
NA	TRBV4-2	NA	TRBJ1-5	CASSQAGAESNQPQHF	TGTGCCAGCAGCCAAGCAGGGGCGGAGAGCAATCAGCCCCAGCATTTT
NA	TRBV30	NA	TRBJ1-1	CAWSALLRHTEAFF	TGTGCCTGGAGCGCACTATTGCGTCACACTGAAGCTTTCTTT
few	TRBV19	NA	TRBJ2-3	CASSLYRGTQYF	TGTGCCAGTAGTCTGTACCGGGGTACGCAGTATTTT
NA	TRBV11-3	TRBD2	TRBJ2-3	CASSSTLAGGGDTQYF	TGTGCCAGCAGCTCAACGCTAGCGGGGGGAGGAGATACGCAGTATTTT
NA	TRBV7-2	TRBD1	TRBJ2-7	CASSSRQGPYEQYF	TGTGCCAGCAGCTCCCGACAGGGGCCCTACGAGCAGTACTTC
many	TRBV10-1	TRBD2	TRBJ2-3	CASSESIGGGRSDTQYF	TGCGCCAGCAGTGAGTCGATTGGCGGGGGGAGGTCAGATACGCAGTATTTT
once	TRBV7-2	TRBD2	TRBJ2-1	CASPPPRSGDWGRYEQFF	TGTGCCAGCCCACCCCCAAGAAGCGGGGACTGGGGTCGGTATGAGCAGTTCTTC
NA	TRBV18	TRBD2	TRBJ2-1	CASSITGLAGASRDNEQFF	TGTGCCAGCTCAATAACGGGACTAGCGGGGGCCTCCCGGGACAATGAGCAGTTCTTC
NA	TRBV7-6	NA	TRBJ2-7	CASSLEAGWGSYEQYF	TGTGCCAGCAGCTTAGAGGCAGGGTGGGGCTCCTACGAGCAGTACTTC
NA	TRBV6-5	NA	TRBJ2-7	CASRSAGKEQYF	TGTGCCAGCAGGTCGGCAGGCAAAGAGCAGTACTTC
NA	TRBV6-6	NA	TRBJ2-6	CASSSLGVGANVLTF	TGTGCCAGCAGTTCCCTAGGGGTCGGGGCCAACGTCCTGACTTTC
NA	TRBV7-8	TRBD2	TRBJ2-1	CASTPQRGLTRPYNEQFF	TGTGCCAGCACCCCCCAGCGGGGGCTAACCCGCCCCTACAATGAGCAGTTCTTC
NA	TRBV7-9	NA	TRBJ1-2	CASSLVGARGYGYTF	TGTGCCAGCAGCTTAGTCGGGGCCAGGGGTTATGGCTACACCTTC
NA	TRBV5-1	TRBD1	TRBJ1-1	CASSFTGTGGPGTEAFF	TGCGCCAGCAGCTTCACCGGGACAGGGGGCCCCGGAACTGAAGCTTTCTTT